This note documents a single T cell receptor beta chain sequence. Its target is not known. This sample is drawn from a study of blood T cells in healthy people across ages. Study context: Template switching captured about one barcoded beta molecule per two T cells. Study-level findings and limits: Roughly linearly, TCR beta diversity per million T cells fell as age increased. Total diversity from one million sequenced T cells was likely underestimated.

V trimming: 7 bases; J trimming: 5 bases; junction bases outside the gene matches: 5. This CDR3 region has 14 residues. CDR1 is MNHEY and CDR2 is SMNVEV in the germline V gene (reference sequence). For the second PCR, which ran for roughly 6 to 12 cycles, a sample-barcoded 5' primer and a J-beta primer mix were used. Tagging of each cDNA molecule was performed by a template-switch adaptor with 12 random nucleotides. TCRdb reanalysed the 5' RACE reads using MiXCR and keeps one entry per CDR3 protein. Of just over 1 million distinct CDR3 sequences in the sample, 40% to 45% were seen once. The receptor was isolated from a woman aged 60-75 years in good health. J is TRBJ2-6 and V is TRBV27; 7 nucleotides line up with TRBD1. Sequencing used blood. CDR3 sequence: CASKQGVWANVLTF. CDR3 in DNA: TGTGCCAGCAAGCAGGGGGTCTGGGCCAACGTCCTGACTTTC. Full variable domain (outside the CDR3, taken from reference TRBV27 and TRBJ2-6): EAQVTQNPRYLITVTGKKLTVTCSQNMNHEYMSWYRQDPGLGLRQIYYSMNVEVTDKGDVPEGYKVSRKEKRNFPLILESPSPNQTSLYFCASKQGVWANVLTFGAGSRLTVL.